This T cell receptor beta chain was observed in a study of shared clonotypes between healthy human individuals. Execution of the assay was at deep level. Some clones are missing from TCRdb's copy, which holds only in-frame ones; the method was immunoSEQ multiplex PCR. The sample includes about 1.5 million clones, approximately 98% seen only once; the top ten take approximately 0.44%. CDR3 length: 14 amino acids. Germline CDR1 reads SGHNT; CDR2 reads YYREEE (reference sequence). V gave up 0 bases and J gave up 6 bases, with 12 bases separating them. This clone has just one count. The investigators split CD4+ cells into a CD45RA+ naive subset and a CD45RA-negative memory subset.

The sequenced sample was naive CD4+ T cells sorted from blood. The sample's subset: CD45RA+ positively selected. The V and J genes are TRBV5-4 and TRBJ1-2, with a tentative D call TRBD1 (5 bases). This clonotype originated in a man aged 30 to 45 in good health. CDR3 sequence reads: CASSLEGFQHGYTF. As DNA, the CDR3 is TGTGCCAGCAGCTTGGAGGGGTTTCAACATGGCTACACCTTC.